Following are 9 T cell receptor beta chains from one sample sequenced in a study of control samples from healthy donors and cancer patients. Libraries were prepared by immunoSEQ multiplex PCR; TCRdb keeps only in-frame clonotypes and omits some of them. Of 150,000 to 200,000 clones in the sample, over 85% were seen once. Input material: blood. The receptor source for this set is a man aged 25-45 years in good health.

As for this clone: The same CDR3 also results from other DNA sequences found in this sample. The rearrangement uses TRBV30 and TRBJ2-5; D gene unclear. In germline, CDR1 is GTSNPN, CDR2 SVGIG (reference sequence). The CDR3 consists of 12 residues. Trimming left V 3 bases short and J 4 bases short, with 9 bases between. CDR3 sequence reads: CAWSKVGETQYF. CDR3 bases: TGTGCCTGGAGCAAAGTGGGAGAGACCCAGTACTTC.

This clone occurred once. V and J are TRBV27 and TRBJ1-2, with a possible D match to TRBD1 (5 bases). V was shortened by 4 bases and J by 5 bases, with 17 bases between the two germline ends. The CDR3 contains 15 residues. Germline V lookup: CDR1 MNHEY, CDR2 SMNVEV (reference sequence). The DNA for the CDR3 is TGTGCCAGCAGTTCGCGAGGGGTTGAGGGGTATGGCTACACCTTC. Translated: CASSSRGVEGYGYTF.

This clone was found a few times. CDR3 DNA: TGTGCCAGCAGTGAAGCGCTTCGGCGGGGGTGGGTCACTGAAGCTTTCTTT. Translation gives CASSEALRRGWVTEAFF. The V call is TRBV6-1, the J call TRBJ1-1; D is perhaps TRBD1 (5 bases). V was clipped by 0 bases and J by 4 bases, with 18 bases between them. In germline, CDR1 is MNHNS, CDR2 SASEGT. This CDR3 is built from 17 residues.

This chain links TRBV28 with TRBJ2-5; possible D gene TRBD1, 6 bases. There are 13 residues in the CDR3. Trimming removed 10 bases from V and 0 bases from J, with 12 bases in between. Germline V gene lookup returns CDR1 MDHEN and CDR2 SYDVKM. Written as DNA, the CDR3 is TGTGCCACCGAGAGGGGGTACCAAGAGACCCAGTACTTC. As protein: CATERGYQETQYF.

The CDR3, as DNA: TGTGCCATCAGTGGTCTCAGGGGGCAGTTCTTC. It yields the protein CAISGLRGQFF. The rearrangement joins TRBV10-3 to TRBJ2-1; tentative D call: TRBD1 (6 bases). The V gene's germline CDR1 is ENHRY and CDR2 SYGVKD. Trimming stripped 4 bases from V and 12 bases from J, with 10 bases between. The CDR3 spans 11 residues.

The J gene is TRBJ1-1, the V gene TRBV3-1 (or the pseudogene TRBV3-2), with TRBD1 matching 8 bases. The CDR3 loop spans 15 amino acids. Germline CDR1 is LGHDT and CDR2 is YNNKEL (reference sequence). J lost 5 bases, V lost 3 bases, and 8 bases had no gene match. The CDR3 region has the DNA TGTGCCAGCAGCCAGGCTTGGACAGGGAGGACTGAAGCTTTCTTT. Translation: CASSQAWTGRTEAFF.

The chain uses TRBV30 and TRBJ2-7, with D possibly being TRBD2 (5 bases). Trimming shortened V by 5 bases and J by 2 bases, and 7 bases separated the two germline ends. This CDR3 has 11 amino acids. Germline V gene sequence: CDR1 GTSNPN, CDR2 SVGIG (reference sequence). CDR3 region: CAWGRAYEQYF. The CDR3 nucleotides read TGTGCCTGGGGGAGAGCCTACGAGCAGTACTTC.

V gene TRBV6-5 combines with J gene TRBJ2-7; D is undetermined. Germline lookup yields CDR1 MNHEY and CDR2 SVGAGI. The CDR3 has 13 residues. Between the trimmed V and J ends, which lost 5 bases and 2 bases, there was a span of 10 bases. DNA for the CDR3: TGTGCCAGCAGTCCCGGTCCTACCTACGAGCAGTACTTC. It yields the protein CASSPGPTYEQYF.

The DNA for the CDR3 is TGTGCCTTAGGTGGAGGGAGCTCTGGAAACACCATATATTTT. As protein: CALGGGSSGNTIYF. V usage is TRBV30 and J usage is TRBJ1-3, with D hard to call. CDR3 length equals 14 residues. Trimming cost V 7 bases and J 0 bases, with 13 bases left between them. Germline CDR1 and CDR2: GTSNPN and SVGIG (reference sequence).